The 27 T cell receptor beta chains in this list originate from one sample, sequenced in a study of T cell clones after liver transplantation (dated by TCRdb to about 2019). Receptor libraries were prepared by the immunoSEQ multiplex PCR assay. In TCRdb, the immuneACCESS table is reduced to in-frame sequences with V and J assigned. These tables do not hold every clone; where another copy was compared, an unresolved V gene accounts for under half, and the others remain unexplained. This sample is represented by about 120,000 clones; about nine tenths of them were singletons. The ten biggest clones cover approximately 0.84% of the sample. Sequenced here: CD4+ T cells from blood, sampled 12 months after liver transplant. These receptors came from a human patient who received a liver transplant. A transplant means some T cells may be of graft donor rather than patient origin.

The chain uses TRBV28 and TRBJ2-1, with D perhaps matching TRBD2 (6 bases). This CDR3 is built from 15 residues. V lost 6 bases to trimming and J lost 2 bases, with 14 bases between them. Germline values: CDR1 MDHEN, CDR2 SYDVKM. As DNA, the CDR3 is TGTGCCAGCAGCATCGCAGGGAGGCCCTACAATGAGCAGTTCTTC. This codes for CASSIAGRPYNEQFF.

The rearrangement uses TRBV21-1 and TRBJ1-5; TRBD1 is the table's D call, not checked against the DNA. TRBV21-1 is an annotated pseudogene. This CDR3 is built from 12 residues. CDR3 sequence: CARPGFNQPQHF. In DNA form, the CDR3 reads TGTGCCCGTCCAGGGTTCAATCAGCCCCAGCATTTT.

The gene calls are TRBV6-1 and TRBJ2-1, with 11 bases identical to TRBD1. This CDR3 has 15 residues. The ends lost 6 bases at V and 6 bases at J; junction bases unmatched: 7. The V gene's germline CDR1 is MNHNS and CDR2 SASEGT. This CDR3 is CASSHRTGGTNEQFF. The CDR3 nucleotides read TGTGCCAGCAGCCACCGGACAGGGGGCACCAATGAGCAGTTCTTC.

The rearrangement uses TRBV6-1 and TRBJ2-1, with TRBD2 identical over 8 bases. The V gene end was trimmed by 3 bases and the J gene end by 3 bases; junction bases not matched to a gene: 7. The CDR3 extends over 16 amino acids. The germline CDR1 and CDR2 sequences are MNHNS and SASEGT. The CDR3 region is CASSEISGMNYNEQFF. CDR3 nucleotides: TGTGCCAGCAGTGAGATTAGCGGGATGAACTACAATGAGCAGTTCTTC.

The genes are TRBV9 and TRBJ1-4; D not resolved. Germline V lookup: CDR1 SGDLS, CDR2 YYNGEE. Between the trimmed V and J ends, which lost 2 bases and 5 bases, there was a span of 16 bases. The CDR3 length is 16 residues. The CDR3 nucleotides read TGTGCCAGCAGCGTCGGGTCGACCCCCTTGAATGAAAAACTGTTTTTT. It specifies CASSVGSTPLNEKLFF.

The CDR3 DNA reads as TGTGCCAGCTCACCTCGGACGGGGGAAGGCTACACCTTC. Translated: CASSPRTGEGYTF. The genes are TRBV18 and TRBJ1-2; D is possibly TRBD1 (5 bases). Deletions cut 3 bases from V and 8 bases from J, with 13 bases between. The CDR3 totals 13 residues. Germline V gene sequence: CDR1 KGHSH, CDR2 LQKENI.

V and J are TRBV28 and TRBJ1-3; D not certain. Germline V gives CDR1 MDHEN, CDR2 SYDVKM. The germline V and J ends were trimmed by 2 bases and 4 bases, with 6 bases remaining between them. CDR3 length: 13 amino acids. This CDR3 reads CASSLPGGNTIYF. The CDR3 coding sequence is TGTGCCAGCAGTTTACCGGGGGGAAACACCATATATTTT. The full variable domain, rest sourced from reference TRBV28 and TRBJ1-3, is DVKVTQSSRYLVKRTGEKVFLECVQDMDHENMFWYRQDPGLGLRLIYFSYDVKMKEKGDIPEGYSVSREKKERFSLILESASTNQTSMYLCASSLPGGNTIYFGEGSWLTVV.

The chain combines TRBV6-1 with TRBJ2-7; TRBD2 is a possible D gene (6 bases). Trimming stripped 2 bases from V and 4 bases from J, with 9 bases between. Per germline, CDR1 MNHNS and CDR2 SASEGT. The CDR3 totals 13 residues. In DNA, the CDR3 is TGTGCCAGCAGTGAACGGGAGCTGTACGAGCAGTACTTC. Encoded protein: CASSERELYEQYF.

The V call is TRBV27, the J call TRBJ1-1; the D gene is possibly TRBD1 (6 bases). V lost 3 bases and J 7 bases, leaving 18 bases between the germline ends. CDR1 and CDR2 (germline): MNHEY, SMNVEV (reference sequence). This CDR3 is built from 15 residues. The CDR3 loop is CASSFPLDRPLEAFF. CDR3 bases: TGTGCCAGCAGTTTTCCTCTCGACAGGCCTCTTGAAGCTTTCTTT.

V and J are TRBV5-1 and TRBJ2-2, with 8 bases that match TRBD2. The germline V gene encodes CDR1 SGHRS and CDR2 YFSETQ. CDR3 length: 16 amino acids. V trimming: 4 bases; J trimming: 5 bases; junction bases outside the gene matches: 10. CDR3 residues: CASSREGTSETGELFF. The CDR3 bases are TGCGCCAGCAGCCGAGAGGGGACTAGTGAAACCGGGGAGCTGTTTTTT. The full variable domain, with the rest looked up from reference TRBV5-1 and TRBJ2-2, is KAGVTQTPRYLIKTRGQQVTLSCSPISGHRSVSWYQQTPGQGLQFLFEYFSETQRNKGNFPGRFSGRQFSNSRSEMNVSTLELGDSALYLCASSREGTSETGELFFGEGSRLTVL.

The gene calls are TRBV4-1 and TRBJ2-6; D call uncertain. Trimming took off 0 bases at V and 0 bases at J, with 12 bases between the two ends. Germline V gene data show CDR1 as MGHRA and CDR2 as YSYEKL. CDR3 size: 18 residues. The CDR3 protein is CASSQDPSEPSGANVLTF. The DNA of the CDR3 is TGCGCCAGCAGCCAAGATCCTTCTGAACCCTCTGGGGCCAACGTCCTGACTTTC.

As for this clone: One end of the junction does not line up with germline, which may come from a read error. CDR3 in DNA: TGTGCCAGCAGCTTAACAGGGTCGGCTAGCGGGAGCAGAGATACGCAGTATTTT. This translates into CASSLTGSASGSRDTQYF. The genes are TRBV11-2 and TRBJ2-3, with 10 bases aligning to TRBD2. CDR3 length: 18 residues. The germline gives CDR1 SGHAT, CDR2 FQNNGV.

For this clone: The same CDR3 can be traced to other DNA sequences in this sample. The chain is built from TRBV5-4 and TRBJ1-2; D is uncertain. CDR1 is SGHNT, CDR2 YYREEE, per germline (reference sequence). Trimming removed 4 bases at V and 1 base at J, with 8 bases between. CDR3 length equals 13 residues. CDR3 amino acids: CASSPDGNYGYTF. CDR3 DNA sequence: TGTGCCAGCAGCCCGGACGGTAACTATGGCTACACCTTC.

Points on this clone: The junction and the germline gene differ at one end; a read error may be behind it. This chain links TRBV7-7 with TRBJ2-7, with D possibly being TRBD1 (6 bases). CDR3 length: 14 amino acids. Germline-derived CDR1 and CDR2 are SSHAT and FNYEAQ (reference sequence). The CDR3 DNA sequence: TGTGCTAGCAGCTTGAATGGACAGTCCAACGAGCAGTACTTC. It specifies CASSLNGQSNEQYF.

This chain joins TRBV18 and TRBJ2-3, with D uncertain. The CDR3 extends over 16 amino acids. In germline, CDR1 is KGHSH, CDR2 LQKENI. With 3 bases removed from V and 1 base from J, the gap between germline ends came to 14 bases. As DNA, the CDR3 is TGTGCCAGCTCACCCCTCCTTTCTCCTGGCACAGATACGCAGTATTTT. It is translated as CASSPLLSPGTDTQYF.

This chain uses TRBV6-6 with TRBJ1-5, with 8 bases aligning to TRBD1. The germline CDR1 and CDR2 sequences are MNHNY and SVGAGI (reference sequence). The trim removed 7 bases at V and 0 bases at J, leaving 8 bases unmatched. CDR3 length: 16 residues. Written as DNA, the CDR3 is TGTGCCAGCACCGGCGGGACAGGCTATAGCAATCAGCCCCAGCATTTT. It translates to CASTGGTGYSNQPQHF.

Only one count was recorded for this clone. The chain is built from TRBV9 and TRBJ2-7; no reliable D call. V shed 2 bases and J shed 3 bases, with 15 bases lying between them. This CDR3 has 15 amino acids. Per germline, CDR1 SGDLS and CDR2 YYNGEE. The DNA for the CDR3 is TGTGCCAGCAGCGTCGGTGACACCCTCTACTACGAGCAGTACTTC. This gives the protein CASSVGDTLYYEQYF.

This sequence joins TRBV7-8 and TRBJ2-1; D is perhaps TRBD2 (6 bases). The CDR3 is 14 amino acids. V was cut by 7 bases and J by 8 bases, with 18 bases left in between. The germline gives CDR1 SGHVS, CDR2 FQNEAQ. CDR3 DNA sequence: TGTGCCAGCACCTCCGGGACTGCCCGTCATGAGCAGTTCTTC. Translation gives CASTSGTARHEQFF.

This chain uses TRBV10-3 with TRBJ2-3, with D hard to call. The CDR3 runs to 11 residues. Germline V gives CDR1 ENHRY, CDR2 SYGVKD. Trimming removed 8 bases from V and 6 bases from J, with 9 bases in between. The CDR3 sequence: CAIAWGDTQYF. The CDR3 DNA is TGTGCCATCGCTTGGGGTGATACGCAGTATTTT.

The chain has TRBV19 and TRBJ2-7; 8 bases match TRBD1. With V trimmed by 5 bases and J by 0 bases, 6 bases remained unmatched. Germline V gene lookup returns CDR1 LNHDA and CDR2 SQIVND (reference sequence). The CDR3 has 15 residues. The CDR3 region is CASSPGQGTSYEQYF. The CDR3 coding sequence is TGTGCCAGTAGTCCTGGACAGGGAACCTCCTACGAGCAGTACTTC. The complete variable domain, with remaining parts taken from reference TRBV19 and TRBJ2-7, reads DGGITQSPKYLFRKEGQNVTLSCEQNLNHDAMYWYRQDPGQGLRLIYYSQIVNDFQKGDIAEGYSVSREKKESFPLTVTSAQKNPTAFYLCASSPGQGTSYEQYFGPGTRLTVT.

The rearrangement uses TRBV19 and TRBJ2-5; 7 bases match TRBD2. V was pared by 3 bases and J by 1 base, with 8 bases of the junction left unmatched. This CDR3 is built from 16 residues. Germline CDR1 LNHDA, CDR2 SQIVND (reference sequence). CDR3 amino acids: CASSIAPRGVQETQYF. The CDR3 DNA sequence: TGTGCCAGTAGTATCGCACCCCGGGGGGTCCAAGAGACCCAGTACTTC.

J is TRBJ2-5 and V is TRBV5-1, with D maybe TRBD2 (5 bases). With 6 bases removed from V and 1 base from J, the gap between germline ends came to 10 bases. Germline CDR1 is SGHRS and CDR2 is YFSETQ. The CDR3 consists of 13 residues. The CDR3 here is CASTPSPQETQYF. For the CDR3, the DNA is TGCGCCAGCACCCCTAGCCCCCAAGAGACCCAGTACTTC.

V usage is TRBV7-9 and J usage is TRBJ2-1; no clear D gene. Between the trimmed V and J ends, which lost 1 base and 6 bases, there was a span of 7 bases. CDR1 and CDR2 (germline): SEHNR, FQNEAQ (reference sequence). The CDR3 is 13 amino acids. The CDR3 region has the DNA TGTGCCAGCAGCTTAGGACCCACCAATGAGCAGTTCTTC. This gives the protein CASSLGPTNEQFF.

This clone has only a few counts. V is TRBV28 and J is TRBJ1-5; a weak D match, TRBD1 (5 bases). The V end was cut by 6 bases, the J end by 7 bases, with 13 bases between. Looked up from germline, CDR1 is MDHEN and CDR2 is SYDVKM. The CDR3 is made up of 13 amino acids. The CDR3 region has the DNA TGTGCCAGCAGGGGAGGGGTCCAGCAGCCCCAGCATTTT. As protein: CASRGGVQQPQHF.

The rearrangement links TRBV19 to TRBJ1-2; TRBD1 is a possible D gene (6 bases). Germline lookup yields CDR1 LNHDA and CDR2 SQIVND (reference sequence). The CDR3 is 15 amino acids. Trimming pared 10 bases from V and 2 bases from J, leaving 20 bases between. The chain's CDR3 is CATLPPGHGNYGYTF. CDR3 sequence (DNA): TGTGCCACCCTCCCCCCGGGACACGGGAACTATGGCTACACCTTC.

This chain joins TRBV6-1 and TRBJ2-7; D unclear. V shed 2 bases and J shed 3 bases, with 2 bases lying between them. CDR1 and CDR2 from the germline V gene are MNHNS and SASEGT. The CDR3 is 11 residues long. The CDR3 sequence is CASSEIYEQYF. CDR3 nucleotides: TGTGCCAGCAGTGAAATCTACGAGCAGTACTTC.

The chain recombines TRBV28 with TRBJ2-6; D tentatively fits TRBD1 or TRBD2 (5 bases each). The ends were cut back, 6 bases at V and 2 bases at J, with 17 bases in the middle. Germline V CDR1 and CDR2: MDHEN, SYDVKM. The CDR3 covers 17 residues. CDR3 sequence (DNA): TGTGCCAGCAGACCACAAGGATTGGGGGCTGGGGCCAACGTCCTGACTTTC. Translated, it gives CASRPQGLGAGANVLTF.